One T cell receptor (beta chain) is described in this entry. TCRdb independently ran MiXCR on the reads; one entry per CDR3 protein. The table records about 360,000 distinct CDR3 sequences, less than 20% of them present only once. The data were obtained in a study of T cell repertoires in cytomegalovirus infection. Trimming stripped 6 bases from V and 6 bases from J, with 26 bases between. The CDR3 is made up of 17 amino acids. Germline CDR1 and CDR2: KGHSH and LQKENI. The sample taken for sequencing was PBMCs. The clonotype comes from a human donor in good health (CMV status not recorded). Some clones in this sample may be carry-over from other donors' samples. V and J are TRBV18 and TRBJ1-1; unclear D gene. Written as DNA, the CDR3 is TGTGCCAGCTCCACTATCCCTATTCCAGGCGGGTTGGCTGAAGCTTTCTTT. It specifies CASSTIPIPGGLAEAFF.